The next 5 T cell receptor beta chains were all read from a single sample in a study of early T cells in non-severe SARS-CoV-2 infection. TCRdb independently ran MiXCR on the 5' RACE reads; one entry per CDR3 protein. The profile shows 90,000 to 130,000 distinct CDR3 sequences, over 10% of them singletons. Sequencing was carried out using whole blood. These receptors came from an adult who was a healthcare worker with PCR-confirmed SARS-CoV-2 infection or an uninfected control (not recorded which).

This clonotype was counted a few times. The chain links TRBV29-1 to TRBJ2-1; possible D gene TRBD2, 6 bases. Germline CDR1 and CDR2: SQVTM and ANQGSEA. The CDR3 runs 15 residues. Trimming removed 4 bases from V and 0 bases from J, with 13 bases in between. CDR3 residues: CSVGAGRSSYNEQFF. CDR3 DNA: TGCAGCGTTGGGGCGGGGCGGAGCTCCTACAATGAGCAGTTCTTC.

The V and J genes are TRBV14 and TRBJ2-1; a possible D gene is TRBD2 (5 bases). Germline V CDR1 and CDR2: SGHDN, FVKESK. Trimming pared 5 bases from V and 3 bases from J, leaving 20 bases between. The CDR3 runs 17 residues. CDR3 sequence: CASSEGRRGRIYNEQFF. The CDR3, as DNA: TGTGCCAGCAGCGAAGGAAGGAGAGGGAGAATCTACAATGAGCAGTTCTTC.

V gene TRBV29-1 combines with J gene TRBJ1-1, with D unclear. Trimming took off 8 bases at V and 1 base at J, with 14 bases between the two ends. Per germline, CDR1 SQVTM and CDR2 ANQGSEA. The CDR3 sequence is 13 residues long. CDR3 in amino acids: CSHTVTGNTEAFF. The CDR3 DNA sequence: TGCAGCCACACCGTAACCGGGAACACTGAAGCTTTCTTT.

This chain connects TRBV30 to TRBJ2-2, with TRBD2 matching 9 bases. Per the germline V gene, CDR1 is GTSNPN and CDR2 is SVGIG (reference sequence). The CDR3 is 15 residues long. Trimming took 2 bases from V and 5 from J; bases not matched to a gene: 6. The CDR3 DNA reads as TGTGCCTGGAGTCCGCGGGGGGGCTGGACCGGGGAGCTGTTTTTT. It is translated as CAWSPRGGWTGELFF.

The genes are TRBV7-3 and TRBJ2-1, with 8 bases lining up with TRBD2. Germline V gene lookup returns CDR1 SGHTA and CDR2 FQGTGA. This CDR3 contains 18 residues. J lost 9 bases, V lost 2 bases, and 18 bases had no gene match. CDR3 region: CASSLGLGSSGPKGEQFF. The DNA for the CDR3 is TGTGCCAGCAGCTTAGGGTTGGGGTCTAGCGGGCCCAAGGGTGAGCAGTTCTTC.